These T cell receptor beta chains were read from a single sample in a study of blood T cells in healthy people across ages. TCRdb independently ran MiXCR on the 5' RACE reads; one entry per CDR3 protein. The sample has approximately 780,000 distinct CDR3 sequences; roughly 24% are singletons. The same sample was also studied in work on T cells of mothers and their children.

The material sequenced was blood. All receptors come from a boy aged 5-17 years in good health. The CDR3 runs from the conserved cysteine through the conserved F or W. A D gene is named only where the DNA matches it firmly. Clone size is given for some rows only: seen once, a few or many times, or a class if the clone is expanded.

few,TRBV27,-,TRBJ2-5,CASSSGSGAKTQYF,TGTGCCAGCAGTTCCGGGTCGGGGGCAAAGACCCAGTACTTC
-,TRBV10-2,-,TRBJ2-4,CASTPDRIQYF,TGCGCCAGCACGCCGGATAGAATTCAGTACTTC
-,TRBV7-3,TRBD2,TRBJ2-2,CASSLLAGYTGELFF,TGTGCCAGCAGCTTACTAGCGGGGTACACCGGGGAGCTGTTTTTT
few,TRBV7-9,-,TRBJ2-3,CASSLYSTGTDTQYF,TGTGCCAGCAGCCTTTACTCGACGGGCACAGATACGCAGTATTTT
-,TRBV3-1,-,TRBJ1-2,CASSQDLPDYGYTF,TGTGCCAGCAGCCAAGATCTGCCGGACTATGGCTACACCTTC
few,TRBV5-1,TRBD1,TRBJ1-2,CASSPGTGWNYGYTF,TGCGCCAGCAGCCCAGGGACAGGGTGGAACTATGGCTACACCTTC
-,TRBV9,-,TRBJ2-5,CASSVALGAETQYF,TGTGCTAGCAGCGTAGCCCTAGGGGCAGAGACCCAGTACTTC
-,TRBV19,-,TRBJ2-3,CASSYRPGGTDTQYF,TGTGCCAGTAGTTACAGACCTGGAGGCACAGATACGCAGTATTTT
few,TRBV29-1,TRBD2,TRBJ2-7,CSVETSGAYEQYF,TGCAGCGTTGAAACTAGCGGGGCCTACGAGCAGTACTTC
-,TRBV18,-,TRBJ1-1,CASSPQGKRNTEAFF,TGTGCCAGCTCACCACAGGGAAAAAGGAACACTGAAGCTTTCTTT
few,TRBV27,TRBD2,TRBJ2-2,CASSSSGGTGELFF,TGTGCCAGCAGTTCTAGCGGGGGGACCGGGGAGCTGTTTTTT
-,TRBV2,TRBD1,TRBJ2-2,CASLDRGNTGELFF,TGTGCCAGCCTCGACAGGGGTAACACCGGGGAGCTGTTTTTT
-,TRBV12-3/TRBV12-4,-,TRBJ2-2,CASSFLPPRRDAGELFF,TGTGCCAGCAGTTTTTTGCCTCCCCGACGGGATGCCGGGGAGCTGTTTTTT
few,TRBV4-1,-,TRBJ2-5,CASSQGTFETQYF,TGCGCCAGCAGCCAAGGTACTTTCGAGACCCAGTACTTC
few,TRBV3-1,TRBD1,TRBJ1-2,CASRQQGNYGYTF,TGTGCCAGCCGCCAACAGGGGAACTATGGCTACACCTTC
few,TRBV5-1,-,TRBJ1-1,CASNRFGGNTEAFF,TGCGCCAGCAACCGCTTTGGGGGGAACACTGAAGCTTTCTTT
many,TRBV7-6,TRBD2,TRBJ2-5,CASSSISGGVGETQYF,TGTGCCAGCAGCTCCATTAGCGGGGGGGTTGGAGAGACCCAGTACTTC